The 20 T cell receptor beta chains given below trace back to one sample, sequenced in a study of CD8 T cells in ankylosing spondylitis. TCRdb reprocessed the 5' RACE reads via MiXCR and lists one record per CDR3 protein. The table shows about 33,000 distinct CDR3 sequences, with 11% to 15% occurring only once. Sequencing was done on a sample of blood. These receptors all stem from a male donor with ankylosing spondylitis or in good health (not recorded which).

The chain uses TRBV29-1 and TRBJ1-5; the D gene is possibly TRBD1 (6 bases). The germline CDR1 and CDR2 sequences are SQVTM and ANQGSEA. The CDR3 covers 14 residues. V was shortened by 6 bases and J by 2 bases, with 14 bases between the two germline ends. The CDR3 here is CSVAQGAGNQPQHF. The CDR3 DNA reads TGCAGCGTAGCACAGGGAGCGGGCAATCAGCCCCAGCATTTT.

This clonotype was seen a handful of times. The chain links TRBV29-1 to TRBJ2-2; D is ambiguous. This CDR3 has 12 residues. V lost 8 bases, J lost 3 bases, and 10 bases lay in between. CDR1 is SQVTM, CDR2 ANQGSEA, per germline. Here the CDR3 DNA reads TGCAGCTTTTACGGACACACCGGGGAGCTGTTTTTT. Translated, it gives CSFYGHTGELFF.

This chain connects TRBV3-1 to TRBJ2-4, with D tentatively TRBD1 or TRBD2 (5 bases each). V lost 1 base, J lost 12 bases, and 10 bases lay in between. The germline gives CDR1 LGHDT, CDR2 YNNKEL (reference sequence). The length of the CDR3 is 12 residues. The CDR3 DNA is TGTGCCAGCAGCCAAGCCGGGGCTACTCAGTACTTC. Translating it yields CASSQAGATQYF.

The V gene is TRBV4-1, the J gene TRBJ2-3, with TRBD2 matching over 9 bases. The CDR3 contains 17 residues. Trimming removed 4 bases from V and 0 bases from J; junction bases left unmatched: 8. The V gene's germline CDR1 is MGHRA and CDR2 YSYEKL. This CDR3 reads CASSPRLADASTDTQYF. CDR3 coding DNA: TGCGCCAGCAGCCCGAGACTAGCGGATGCTAGCACAGATACGCAGTATTTT.

The CDR3 DNA sequence: TGTGCCAGCAGTGATATAGCGGGGTACACAGATACGCAGTATTTT. It encodes CASSDIAGYTDTQYF. V usage is TRBV9 and J usage is TRBJ2-3; 8 bases align to TRBD2. The CDR3 runs to 15 residues. V lost 5 bases and J lost 2; bases outside the gene matches: 7. Germline V gene data show CDR1 as SGDLS and CDR2 as YYNGEE.

This clonotype was seen a few times. The genes are TRBV20-1 and TRBJ2-2, with 7 nucleotides matching TRBD2. The CDR3 covers 15 residues. Germline loops: CDR1 DFQATT, CDR2 SNEGSKA (reference sequence). V was clipped by 2 bases and J by 0 bases; unmatched bases: 3. The CDR3 bases are TGCAGTGCTAGAATCCTAGCGGCGAACACCGGGGAGCTGTTTTTT. It is translated as CSARILAANTGELFF.

As DNA, the CDR3 is TGCGCCAGCAGTCGAGTCAACACCGGGGAGCTGTTTTTT. It yields the protein CASSRVNTGELFF. V usage is TRBV5-1 and J usage is TRBJ2-2; D gene uncertain. The CDR3 runs to 13 residues. Trimming stripped 5 bases from V and 2 bases from J, with 7 bases between. Germline CDR1 is SGHRS and CDR2 is YFSETQ.

The CDR3 coding sequence is TGCGCCAGCAGCTCTAATACAGGGGACGTGAGGTACAATGAGCAGTTCTTC. As protein: CASSSNTGDVRYNEQFF. The chain links TRBV5-1 to TRBJ2-1; 7 bases align to TRBD1. The CDR3 consists of 17 residues. Per the germline V gene, CDR1 is SGHRS and CDR2 is YFSETQ. The V gene end was trimmed by 3 bases and the J gene end by 4 bases; junction bases not matched to a gene: 13.

This clonotype appeared many times. The genes are TRBV24-1 and TRBJ2-1; 7 bases fit TRBD2. J was trimmed by 8 bases and V by 3 bases; bases with no gene match: 9. The CDR3 runs 15 residues. CDR1 KGHDR and CDR2 SFDVKD come from the germline V gene. The CDR3 is CATSDAGTKGHEQFF. The CDR3 coding sequence is TGTGCCACCAGTGATGCCGGGACTAAAGGCCATGAGCAGTTCTTC.

This clonotype was counted between two and nine times. The chain links TRBV7-9 to TRBJ2-3; 10 bases map to TRBD2. Germline loops: CDR1 SEHNR, CDR2 FQNEAQ (reference sequence). V was pared by 5 bases and J by 4 bases, with 6 bases of the junction left unmatched. CDR3 length: 15 residues. CDR3 in amino acids: CASSAGTSVPDTQYF. CDR3 in DNA: TGTGCCAGCAGCGCCGGGACTAGCGTTCCAGATACGCAGTATTTT.

A few counts support this clonotype. The CDR3 loop is CASSSGTGGVETQYF. The CDR3 DNA reads TGTGCCAGCAGTTCTGGGACAGGGGGGGTGGAGACCCAGTACTTC. The V call is TRBV27, the J call TRBJ2-5, with 11 bases identical to TRBD1. The CDR3 is 15 amino acids. The V segment lost 4 bases and the J segment 5 bases; nucleotides outside the gene matches: 6. Looked up from germline, CDR1 is MNHEY and CDR2 is SMNVEV (reference sequence).

The chain uses TRBV20-1 and TRBJ2-7; 7 bases align to TRBD2. Germline V CDR1 and CDR2: DFQATT, SNEGSKA (reference sequence). Trimming cost V 3 bases and J 0 bases; bases outside gene matches: 8. The CDR3 has 15 residues. The CDR3, as DNA: TGCAGTGCTAGTCCCCTAGCGGAGACCTCCTACGAGCAGTACTTC. Amino acid sequence: CSASPLAETSYEQYF.

This clonotype turned up a few times. The rearrangement uses TRBV4-3 and TRBJ2-1; 8 nucleotides match TRBD2. This CDR3 region has 13 residues. The germline CDR1 and CDR2 sequences are LGHNA and YSLEER. Losses at the gene ends were 1 base for V and 7 bases for J; bases not matched to a gene: 0. The CDR3 DNA reads as TGCGCCAGCAGCCAAGCGGGAGGGAATGAGCAGTTCTTC. The encoded protein is CASSQAGGNEQFF.

The chain has TRBV4-1 and TRBJ2-4, with 8 bases identical to TRBD1. The germline CDR1 and CDR2 sequences are MGHRA and YSYEKL. Trimming took 4 bases from V and 6 from J; bases not matched to a gene: 11. This CDR3 is 16 amino acids long. This CDR3 is CASSPGDRLGLNIQYF. CDR3 bases: TGCGCCAGCAGCCCGGGGGACAGGCTCGGGTTAAACATTCAGTACTTC.

This clonotype has more than one count but fewer than ten. The genes are TRBV5-5 and TRBJ2-4; D possibly matches TRBD1 or TRBD2 (5 bases each). CDR1 SGHKS and CDR2 YYEKEE come from the germline V gene (reference sequence). Deletions cut 3 bases from V and 1 base from J, with 11 bases between. CDR3 length: 15 amino acids. The CDR3 sequence is CASSWAWGAKNIQYF. The CDR3 coding sequence is TGTGCCAGCAGCTGGGCATGGGGGGCCAAAAACATTCAGTACTTC.

As DNA, the CDR3 is TGTGCCAGCAGTTTTATGAGTCGCGTCGGGGAGCTGTTTTTT. Encoded protein: CASSFMSRVGELFF. J is TRBJ2-2 and V is TRBV12-3 or TRBV12-4; D gene ambiguous. The CDR3 length is 14 residues. Trimming pared 3 bases from V and 7 bases from J, leaving 12 bases between.

The V gene is TRBV5-1, the J gene TRBJ2-7, with 7 bases identical to TRBD2. The V and J ends lost 5 bases and 6 bases, in that order; junction bases with no gene match: 8. Germline CDR1 and CDR2: SGHRS and YFSETQ. CDR3 length: 13 amino acids. The CDR3 DNA follows: TGCGCCAGCAGGGTTCTAGCGGAAGGCGAGCAGTACTTC. Protein sequence: CASRVLAEGEQYF.

V is TRBV7-2 and J is TRBJ1-6; 7 nucleotides agree with TRBD1. The CDR3 runs to 16 residues. J was trimmed by 10 bases and V by 4 bases; bases with no gene match: 13. Germline V CDR1 and CDR2: SGHTA, FQGNSA. The CDR3 DNA reads as TGTGCCAGCAGCTCTGGACAGGCTGGGGTGGGCTCACCCCTCCACTTT. It is translated as CASSSGQAGVGSPLHF.

V and J are TRBV27 and TRBJ2-2; D perhaps matches TRBD1 (6 bases). Germline loops: CDR1 MNHEY, CDR2 SMNVEV (reference sequence). V shed 3 bases and J shed 3 bases, with 11 bases lying between them. This CDR3 is built from 15 residues. The CDR3 sequence is CASSLGRGYTGELFF. Written as DNA, the CDR3 is TGTGCCAGCAGTTTGGGCAGGGGATACACCGGGGAGCTGTTTTTT.

This clonotype has only a few counts. The chain uses TRBV6-6 and TRBJ2-1; 9 bases map to TRBD1. Germline V lookup: CDR1 MNHNY, CDR2 SVGAGI (reference sequence). V trimming: 5 bases; J trimming: 7 bases; junction bases outside the gene matches: 18. This CDR3 comprises 18 residues. This chain's CDR3 is CASSDNTNGQGRWNEQFF. DNA for the CDR3: TGTGCCAGCAGTGATAACACCAACGGACAGGGGAGGTGGAATGAGCAGTTCTTC.